This T cell receptor (beta chain) stems from a study of shared clonotypes between healthy human individuals. Produced via immunoSEQ multiplex PCR; TCRdb's table is partial and in-frame only. The sample has over 2 million clones, 85% to 95% seen once. Positive CCR7 selection of CD45RO-negative cells yielded the naive CD8 cells, and terminally differentiated effector memory CD45RA+ cells were excluded. Germline V gene lookup returns CDR1 MNHNY and CDR2 SVGAGI (reference sequence). The CDR3 runs to 15 residues. J was trimmed by 4 bases and V by 5 bases; bases with no gene match: 5. Sequencing input: naive CD8+ T cells sorted from blood. V is TRBV6-6 and J is TRBJ2-5; TRBD2 matches at 12 bases. The receptor comes from a man in his late teens or twenties in good health. Here the CDR3 reads CASSGPTSGRETQYF. The CDR3 DNA reads as TGTGCCAGCAGTGGACCGACTAGCGGGAGAGAGACCCAGTACTTC.